Following are 24 T cell receptor beta chains from one sample sequenced in a study of blood T cells in healthy people across ages (dated by TCRdb to between 2014 and 2017). Library method: 5' RACE. Sequencing used an Illumina HiSeq 2500. A second PCR of roughly 7 to 11 cycles was performed with a sample-barcoded 5' primer and a J-beta primer mix. Clones were called with MiXCR by TCRdb after fastp trimmed the public reads at Q25, and only in-frame beta chains were retained. For every CDR3 protein sequence, its rows merge into one entry that carries the most common genes and DNA. This sample is represented by 1 million or so distinct CDR3 sequences; less than 50% of them were singletons. Approximately 17% of the sample is in the top ten clones. The sample was blood. The source is a woman in her sixties or seventies in good health.

The chain carries TRBV20-1 and TRBJ2-7; D ambiguous. The CDR3 loop spans 10 amino acids. Trimming cost V 5 bases and J 0 bases, with 2 bases left between them. Germline CDR1 DFQATT, CDR2 SNEGSKA (reference sequence). CDR3 in DNA: TGCAGTGCTTTCTCCTACGAGCAGTACTTC. Its protein is CSAFSYEQYF.

The chain recombines TRBV9 with TRBJ2-3, with TRBD2 matching over 7 bases. The CDR3 sequence is 16 residues long. The germline V gene encodes CDR1 SGDLS and CDR2 YYNGEE. V shed 4 bases, J shed 4 bases, and the junction held 12 bases outside the gene matches. CDR3 protein: CASSSDSGRGADTQYF. CDR3 in DNA: TGTGCCAGCAGCTCCGATAGCGGGCGTGGGGCAGATACGCAGTATTTT.

The chain recombines TRBV20-1 with TRBJ2-7; 8 bases fit TRBD1. Per germline, CDR1 DFQATT and CDR2 SNEGSKA (reference sequence). CDR3 length equals 14 residues. Trimming at V came to 8 bases and at J to 3 bases, leaving 12 bases not matched to a gene. CDR3 region: CSSTQGAVGYEQYF. The CDR3 region has the DNA TGCAGTTCTACCCAGGGGGCTGTAGGCTACGAGCAGTACTTC.

The chain uses TRBV28 and TRBJ2-3; 9 bases fit TRBD2. V was clipped by 4 bases and J by 2 bases; unmatched bases: 10. The CDR3 spans 17 residues. CDR1 is MDHEN, CDR2 SYDVKM, per germline. The DNA of the CDR3 is TGTGCCAGCAGTTCAATATTAGCGGGAGAGTCCACAGATACGCAGTATTTT. This sequence encodes CASSSILAGESTDTQYF.

This rearrangement joins TRBV12-3 or TRBV12-4 to TRBJ1-5; possible D gene TRBD1, 5 bases. Trimming pared 2 bases from V and 6 bases from J, leaving 11 bases between. The CDR3 has 14 amino acids. CDR3 sequence reads: CASSLKAGGQPQHF. The CDR3 region has the DNA TGTGCCAGCAGTTTAAAGGCGGGGGGTCAGCCCCAGCATTTT.

The DNA of the CDR3 is TGTGCCACCAGCAGAGTTAGCGGGAGTATCTCCTACGAGCAGTACTTC. Its protein is CATSRVSGSISYEQYF. This sequence joins TRBV15 and TRBJ2-7; the match to TRBD2 covers 9 bases. Trimming at V came to 1 base and at J to 0 bases, leaving 4 bases not matched to a gene. Germline CDR1 and CDR2: LNHNV and YYDKDF (reference sequence). The CDR3 is made up of 16 amino acids.

This chain uses TRBV7-6 with TRBJ1-1, with D hard to call. The CDR3 has 15 amino acids. The germline CDR1 and CDR2 sequences are SGHVS and FNYEAQ. V lost 6 bases, J lost 1 base, and 15 bases lay in between. Here the CDR3 DNA reads TGTGCCAGCAGTATAGCCATAGGGAAGAACACTGAAGCTTTCTTT. This codes for CASSIAIGKNTEAFF.

In its sample, this clonotype was seen a few times. The chain carries TRBV29-1 and TRBJ2-3; D not certain. The germline gives CDR1 SQVTM, CDR2 ANQGSEA. CDR3 size: 14 residues. V lost 3 bases and J lost 2, with 12 bases in between. The CDR3 region has the DNA TGCAGCGTTGAGAGTTCAGGCCCCACAGATACGCAGTATTTT. Its protein product is CSVESSGPTDTQYF.

The chain couples TRBV9 to TRBJ2-1, with 9 positions matching TRBD2. Germline V lookup: CDR1 SGDLS, CDR2 YYNGEE. The CDR3 is 16 amino acids. V lost 2 bases and J lost 7; bases outside the gene matches: 10. In DNA form, the CDR3 reads TGTGCCAGCAGCGTCCTTTCTAGCGGGACGGGGAATGAGCAGTTCTTC. Translation: CASSVLSSGTGNEQFF.

The chain joins TRBV6-5 to TRBJ2-3, with D possibly called TRBD1 or TRBD2 (6 bases each). The CDR3 consists of 19 residues. The V end lost 2 bases, the J end lost 1 base, and 22 bases lay between the germline ends. Germline V gene lookup returns CDR1 MNHEY and CDR2 SVGAGI. This chain's CDR3 is CASSYRRGETVGGTDTQYF. The CDR3 DNA reads TGTGCCAGCAGTTACCGGAGGGGGGAGACCGTGGGGGGCACAGATACGCAGTATTTT.

This clonotype was seen a handful of times. The V and J genes are TRBV3-1 and TRBJ2-5; D unresolved. CDR1 and CDR2 (germline): LGHDT, YNNKEL (reference sequence). This CDR3 spans 17 amino acids. V was shortened by 3 bases and J by 5 bases, with 22 bases between the two germline ends. In DNA, the CDR3 is TGTGCCAGCAGCCATTTAGGCGCATCAGACTCAATCGAGACCCAGTACTTC. Encoded protein: CASSHLGASDSIETQYF.

This clonotype was counted a few times. The chain uses TRBV27 and TRBJ2-3, with TRBD2 matching over 12 bases. This CDR3 comprises 16 residues. Looked up from germline, CDR1 is MNHEY and CDR2 is SMNVEV (reference sequence). J gave up 2 bases and V 8 bases, and 8 bases lay outside the gene matches. Here the CDR3 reads CASWASGRGSTDTQYF. CDR3 bases: TGTGCCAGCTGGGCTAGCGGGAGGGGTTCCACAGATACGCAGTATTTT.

This clonotype was seen more than once but under ten times. This chain connects TRBV7-2 to TRBJ2-1; possibly TRBD1 for D (5 bases). CDR1 and CDR2 (germline): SGHTA, FQGNSA. This CDR3 has 15 residues. Trimming shortened V by 1 base and J by 6 bases, and 13 bases separated the two germline ends. The CDR3 nucleotides read TGTGCCAGCAGCTTAGGACGCAGGGTCGCCAATGAGCAGTTCTTC. It yields the protein CASSLGRRVANEQFF.

The chain combines TRBV20-1 with TRBJ2-7; 7 bases map to TRBD2. The J call may be incorrect, as the DNA end agrees better with TRBJ2-5. The CDR3 is 14 amino acids. Germline V lookup: CDR1 DFQATT, CDR2 SNEGSKA (reference sequence). Written as DNA, the CDR3 is TGCAGTGCTAGATCTTTCCTAGCGGTCGAGACCCAGTACTTC. Amino acids: CSARSFLAVETQYF.

The chain carries TRBV6-1 and TRBJ1-3, with no clear D. V lost 4 bases to trimming and J lost 0 bases, with 10 bases between them. CDR1 MNHNS and CDR2 SASEGT come from the germline V gene. This CDR3 has 15 residues. This CDR3 reads CASSAIGFSGNTIYF. CDR3 sequence (DNA): TGTGCCAGCAGTGCGATAGGCTTCTCTGGAAACACCATATATTTT.

The table lists this clonotype with a few counts. The V and J genes are TRBV20-1 and TRBJ2-7; unclear D gene. Germline-derived CDR1 and CDR2 are DFQATT and SNEGSKA (reference sequence). V was pared by 5 bases and J by 0 bases, with 8 bases between. This CDR3 region has 12 residues. The CDR3 protein is CSAPGPSYEQYF. CDR3 in DNA: TGCAGTGCTCCGGGTCCCTCCTACGAGCAGTACTTC.

The chain combines TRBV20-1 with TRBJ1-6; TRBD1 might be the D (6 bases). V was pared by 1 base and J by 2 bases, with 12 bases between. The CDR3 spans 16 residues. Germline lookup yields CDR1 DFQATT and CDR2 SNEGSKA (reference sequence). The CDR3 nucleotides read TGCAGTGCTAGAGCTACAGGGTCGGCCTATAATTCACCCCTCCACTTT. Amino acids: CSARATGSAYNSPLHF.

This clonotype occurred a few times. The chain has TRBV29-1 and TRBJ2-5; D tentatively reads TRBD1 or TRBD2 (5 bases each). This CDR3 has 12 amino acids. V lost 6 bases to trimming and J lost 0 bases, with 8 bases between them. Germline lookup yields CDR1 SQVTM and CDR2 ANQGSEA. This CDR3 is CSVGEYQETQYF. DNA for the CDR3: TGCAGCGTGGGGGAGTACCAAGAGACCCAGTACTTC.

This clonotype occurred a few times. The V call is TRBV29-1, the J call TRBJ2-5, with a possible D match to TRBD1 (6 bases). The germline V gene has CDR1 SQVTM and CDR2 ANQGSEA. The CDR3 extends over 14 amino acids. Trimming stripped 4 bases from V and 5 bases from J, with 17 bases between. This CDR3 is CSVVLEGGRETQYF. The CDR3 DNA sequence: TGCAGCGTTGTGCTTGAAGGGGGTCGGGAGACCCAGTACTTC. The full variable domain, with the rest looked up from reference TRBV29-1 and TRBJ2-5, is SAVISQKPSRDICQRGTSLTIQCQVDSQVTMMFWYRQQPGQSLTLIATANQGSEATYESGFVIDKFPISRPNLTFSTLTVSNMSPEDSSIYLCSVVLEGGRETQYFGPGTRLLVL.

This clonotype turned up a few times. V usage is TRBV20-1 and J usage is TRBJ2-3; 11 bases match TRBD2. The CDR3 has 15 residues. Germline loops: CDR1 DFQATT, CDR2 SNEGSKA (reference sequence). The ends lost 4 bases at V and 4 bases at J; junction bases unmatched: 7. This chain's CDR3 is CSATVSGRAPDTQYF. The CDR3 DNA reads TGCAGTGCTACCGTTAGCGGGAGGGCCCCAGATACGCAGTATTTT.

The sample holds a few counts of this clonotype. The chain links TRBV28 to TRBJ2-5; maybe TRBD2 (6 bases). This CDR3 has 22 residues. CDR1 is MDHEN and CDR2 is SYDVKM in the germline V gene. V lost 3 bases and J 4 bases, leaving 36 bases between the germline ends. Here the CDR3 DNA reads TGTGCCAGCAGTTTCACCCACGGGCAAGAGACACCCGGAGGGAAGGATTCAGAGACCCAGTACTTC. Its protein is CASSFTHGQETPGGKDSETQYF.

There are a few counts of this clonotype. The chain combines TRBV20-1 with TRBJ2-1; D may be TRBD1 (5 bases). Germline values: CDR1 DFQATT, CDR2 SNEGSKA (reference sequence). CDR3 length equals 12 residues. The V end was cut by 0 bases, the J end by 10 bases, with 10 bases between. CDR3 residues: CSARDRGGEQFF. Written as DNA, the CDR3 is TGCAGTGCTAGAGATAGGGGCGGCGAGCAGTTCTTC.

The V and J genes are TRBV20-1 and TRBJ2-1; TRBD2 matches 16 bases. The CDR3 consists of 16 residues. V trimming: 4 bases; J trimming: 8 bases; junction bases outside the gene matches: 8. Germline assignment: CDR1 DFQATT and CDR2 SNEGSKA (reference sequence). CDR3 region: CSATSGTSGRADEQFF. The DNA for the CDR3 is TGCAGTGCTACCTCCGGGACTAGCGGGAGGGCTGATGAGCAGTTCTTC.

The CDR3 nucleotides read TGCAGCGTATTTAACCCCGCTTCCTACGAGCAGTACTTC. Translation gives CSVFNPASYEQYF. The chain employs TRBV29-1 and TRBJ2-7; D remains ambiguous. This CDR3 contains 13 residues. The germline V and J ends were trimmed by 6 bases and 1 base, with 13 bases remaining between them. Germline CDR1 is SQVTM and CDR2 is ANQGSEA.